The 3 T cell receptor beta chains given below trace back to one sample, sequenced in a study of blood T cells in healthy people across ages. The authors ran a second PCR of about 6 to 11 cycles using a sample-barcoded 5' primer and a J-beta primer mix. TCRdb re-called the 5' RACE reads with MiXCR, one entry per CDR3 protein. The sample records hundreds of thousands of distinct CDR3 sequences, 22% being singletons. The specimen was blood. The receptors here all came from a man between 70 and 80 years old in good health.

This sequence joins TRBV6-6 and TRBJ1-6; TRBD1 is a possible D gene (5 bases). Trimming removed 5 bases from V and 0 bases from J, with 14 bases in between. The length of the CDR3 is 17 residues. The V gene's germline CDR1 is MNHNY and CDR2 SVGAGI (reference sequence). Here the CDR3 reads CASSPGLASSYNSPLHF. The CDR3 DNA sequence: TGTGCCAGCAGTCCGGGACTCGCCAGCTCCTATAATTCACCCCTCCACTTT.

The chain recombines TRBV7-2 with TRBJ2-1, with 7 bases matching TRBD2. The CDR3 consists of 15 residues. Germline V gene data show CDR1 as SGHTA and CDR2 as FQGNSA. After removal of 5 bases from V and 7 bases from J, the junction contained 11 bases not matched to a gene. The CDR3 DNA sequence: TGTGCCAGCAGCCCCCTGGGTCCTAGCGGTAATGAGCAGTTCTTC. It specifies CASSPLGPSGNEQFF.

This clonotype has more than one count but fewer than ten. The V and J genes are TRBV25-1 and TRBJ2-1; 8 bases are a match to TRBD2. The CDR3 covers 18 residues. Trimming took 1 base from V and 5 from J; bases not matched to a gene: 13. Germline lookup yields CDR1 MGHDK and CDR2 SYGVNS. CDR3 bases: TGTGCCAGCAGTGAATTGCACGATTTAGCGGGGAGACACAATGAGCAGTTCTTC. Amino acids: CASSELHDLAGRHNEQFF.